These 32 T cell receptor beta chains came from one sample sequenced in a study of siplizumab effects on memory and regulatory T cells. Only in-frame clones appear in the TCRdb table, and some are missing; sequencing was by immunoSEQ multiplex PCR. The sample has about 100,000 clones, 94% seen once. The material sequenced was Tregs sorted from blood. These receptor sequences come from a human donor in good health.

This chain links TRBV5-4 with TRBJ2-3; tentative D call: TRBD1 (5 bases). The CDR3 consists of 12 residues. From germline, CDR1 is SGHNT and CDR2 YYREEE (reference sequence). Deletions cut 5 bases from V and 3 bases from J, with 7 bases between. Here the CDR3 DNA reads TGTGCCAGCAGGAGGACAACAGATACGCAGTATTTT. Its protein is CASRRTTDTQYF.

The CDR3 DNA reads TGCAGTGCTAGATTACGTTACGAGCAGTACTTC. This gives the protein CSARLRYEQYF. This chain joins TRBV20-1 and TRBJ2-7; D is undetermined. From germline, CDR1 is DFQATT and CDR2 SNEGSKA (reference sequence). Deletions cut 2 bases from V and 4 bases from J, with 6 bases between. The CDR3 is 11 residues long.

CDR3 nucleotide sequence: TGTGCCAGCAGTCTAACGCATCCAAGTATGGAGCAGTACTTC. This encodes CASSLTHPSMEQYF. The chain combines TRBV6-6 with TRBJ2-7; D remains unclear. The CDR3 runs to 14 residues. Germline V CDR1 and CDR2: MNHNY, SVGAGI (reference sequence). Trimming took 5 bases from V and 7 from J, leaving 18 bases between them.

This clone was seen only a few times. This chain connects TRBV19 to TRBJ1-1; 8 positions agree with TRBD1. The V gene end was trimmed by 7 bases and the J gene end by 8 bases; junction bases not matched to a gene: 6. Germline loops: CDR1 LNHDA, CDR2 SQIVND (reference sequence). The CDR3 runs to 12 residues. DNA for the CDR3: TGTGCCAGTACCTGGACAGGGCAAGAAGCTTTCTTT. This encodes CASTWTGQEAFF.

This chain connects TRBV6-6 to TRBJ2-7; 8 bases are a match to TRBD1. The length of the CDR3 is 16 residues. Germline values: CDR1 MNHNY, CDR2 SVGAGI (reference sequence). With V trimmed by 8 bases and J by 5 bases, 17 bases remained unmatched. As DNA, the CDR3 is TGTGCCAGCGTCGGCAGGGGGCAAGGAACGGGCGACGAGCAGTACTTC. This translates into CASVGRGQGTGDEQYF.

The V and J genes are TRBV7-3 and TRBJ2-7, with D tentatively TRBD2 (5 bases). The CDR3 extends over 14 amino acids. Trimming removed 8 bases at V and 7 bases at J, with 21 bases between. Germline assignment: CDR1 SGHTA and CDR2 FQGTGA. The CDR3 coding sequence is TGTGCCAGCGGAAGGCAAACCCCTGGCGGGGAGCAGTACTTC. Translating it yields CASGRQTPGGEQYF.

V and J are TRBV27 and TRBJ2-2; D unresolved. The CDR3 is 17 residues long. Per the germline V gene, CDR1 is MNHEY and CDR2 is SMNVEV (reference sequence). V was shortened by 2 bases and J by 4 bases, with 17 bases between the two germline ends. The CDR3 sequence: CASSLAGQLRSTGELFF. The CDR3 DNA follows: TGTGCCAGCAGTTTAGCTGGTCAGCTCCGTTCCACCGGGGAGCTGTTTTTT.

The chain links TRBV15 to TRBJ2-7, with D possibly matching TRBD2 (6 bases). Germline V gene lookup returns CDR1 LNHNV and CDR2 YYDKDF (reference sequence). This CDR3 spans 15 amino acids. Trimming took 5 bases from V and 4 from J, leaving 18 bases between them. The CDR3 DNA sequence: TGTGCCACCAGCCACCCAGATGGGGGGAAGTACGAGCAGTACTTC. Protein sequence: CATSHPDGGKYEQYF.

The chain is built from TRBV28 and TRBJ2-1, with TRBD2 matching over 8 bases. The CDR3 consists of 14 residues. Trimming at V came to 5 bases and at J to 9 bases, leaving 9 bases not matched to a gene. CDR1 is MDHEN, CDR2 SYDVKM, per germline. In DNA form, the CDR3 reads TGTGCCAGCAGTCGCCGGACTAGCCGGATTGAGCAGTTCTTC. It translates to CASSRRTSRIEQFF. The full variable domain, with the rest looked up from reference TRBV28 and TRBJ2-1, is DVKVTQSSRYLVKRTGEKVFLECVQDMDHENMFWYRQDPGLGLRLIYFSYDVKMKEKGDIPEGYSVSREKKERFSLILESASTNQTSMYLCASSRRTSRIEQFFGPGTRLTVL.

The J gene is TRBJ2-7, the V gene TRBV7-2, with 16 nucleotides matching TRBD2. Trimming cost V 1 base and J 6 bases; bases outside gene matches: 9. The CDR3 has 18 amino acids. The germline V gene encodes CDR1 SGHTA and CDR2 FQGNSA. CDR3 coding DNA: TGTGCCAGCAGCTTAGGCTCGGGACTAGCGGGAGGGCCGCGCGAGCAGTACTTC. Amino acid sequence: CASSLGSGLAGGPREQYF.

The V and J genes are TRBV5-1 and TRBJ2-1; possibly TRBD1 or TRBD2 for D (5 bases each). Trimming pared 2 bases from V and 0 bases from J, leaving 21 bases between. Germline CDR1 is SGHRS and CDR2 is YFSETQ. The CDR3 covers 19 residues. The CDR3 region has the DNA TGCGCCAGCAGCTTTCCCGGGCCAGGGCTAGCTAGCTCCTACAATGAGCAGTTCTTC. Amino acids: CASSFPGPGLASSYNEQFF.

This clone was seen just once. The CDR3 region has the DNA TGCAGCGCTGGAGGGGCAGACTATGGCTACACCTTC. It is translated as CSAGGADYGYTF. The rearrangement uses TRBV29-1 and TRBJ1-2; D may be TRBD1 (5 bases). The CDR3 runs to 12 residues. The germline V gene encodes CDR1 SQVTM and CDR2 ANQGSEA. V shed 7 bases and J shed 3 bases, with 12 bases lying between them.

This chain joins TRBV18 and TRBJ1-2; 7 bases fit TRBD1. V was pared by 5 bases and J by 3 bases, with 6 bases of the junction left unmatched. CDR1 and CDR2 from the germline V gene are KGHSH and LQKENI. This CDR3 contains 14 residues. The CDR3 is CASSARDSYYGYTF. The CDR3 nucleotides are TGTGCCAGCTCAGCTCGGGACAGTTACTATGGCTACACCTTC. The full variable domain, its missing parts supplied by reference TRBV18 and TRBJ1-2, is NAGVMQNPRHLVRRRGQEARLRCSPMKGHSHVYWYRQLPEEGLKFMVYLQKENIIDESGMPKERFSAEFPKEGPSILRIQQVVRGDSAAYFCASSARDSYYGYTFGSGTRLTVV.

The gene calls are TRBV10-1 and TRBJ1-1; no clear D. Per the germline V gene, CDR1 is WNHNN and CDR2 is SYGVQD (reference sequence). The CDR3 sequence is 14 residues long. V lost 2 bases and J 6 bases, leaving 13 bases between the germline ends. CDR3 nucleotides: TGCGCCAGCAGTGAGGGGCAGCCTGGGTCTGAAGCTTTCTTT. It encodes CASSEGQPGSEAFF.

This clone was observed a single time. The chain has TRBV28 and TRBJ1-2, with D possibly TRBD1 on 5 matching bases. Trimming left V 4 bases short and J 2 bases short, with 11 bases between. Per germline, CDR1 MDHEN and CDR2 SYDVKM. The CDR3 is 14 amino acids. CDR3 nucleotide sequence: TGTGCCAGCAGTTCCTCCGACAGAAACTATGGCTACACCTTC. Translated, it gives CASSSSDRNYGYTF.

The chain combines TRBV15 with TRBJ1-5; D is ambiguous. CDR3 length: 16 amino acids. With 0 bases removed from V and 4 bases from J, the gap between germline ends came to 13 bases. CDR1 is LNHNV, CDR2 YYDKDF, per germline (reference sequence). CDR3 region: CATSRDQYRLNQPQHF. The CDR3 nucleotides are TGTGCCACCAGCAGAGATCAGTACAGACTTAATCAGCCCCAGCATTTT.

V is TRBV5-8 and J is TRBJ2-1; 8 positions match TRBD2. The J segment lost 8 bases and the V segment lost 0 bases, leaving 16 bases of the junction unmatched. The CDR3 consists of 18 residues. From germline, CDR1 is SGHTS and CDR2 YDEGEE. The CDR3 is CASSLVRGGRLYWDEQFF. CDR3 nucleotide sequence: TGTGCCAGCAGCTTGGTGCGTGGCGGGAGGCTTTATTGGGATGAGCAGTTCTTC.

The V gene is TRBV30, the J gene TRBJ1-5; possible D gene TRBD1, 5 bases. CDR1 and CDR2 from the germline V gene are GTSNPN and SVGIG (reference sequence). V lost 5 bases, J lost 8 bases, and 7 bases lay in between. The CDR3 loop spans 10 amino acids. Here the CDR3 DNA reads TGTGCCTGGGGGACGGAGCCCCAGCATTTT. Amino acids: CAWGTEPQHF. The variable domain in full, with the rest retrieved from reference TRBV30 and TRBJ1-5, is SQTIHQWPATLVQPVGSPLSLECTVEGTSNPNLYWYRQAAGRGLQLLFYSVGIGQISSEVPQNLSASRPQDRQFILSSKKLLLSDSGFYLCAWGTEPQHFGDGTRLSIL.

V usage is TRBV27 and J usage is TRBJ2-1, with D maybe TRBD2 (6 bases). This CDR3 is 14 amino acids long. The germline V gene has CDR1 MNHEY and CDR2 SMNVEV (reference sequence). The ends were cut back, 9 bases at V and 4 bases at J, with 16 bases in the middle. The CDR3, as DNA: TGTGCCAGTGCGGGGCTAGCCAGGTACAATGAGCAGTTCTTC. Translated: CASAGLARYNEQFF.

This clone was picked up one time. The genes are TRBV2 and TRBJ2-2; D perhaps matches TRBD1 (7 bases). The V gene's germline CDR1 is SNHLY and CDR2 FYNNEI. The length of the CDR3 is 13 residues. Deletions cut 7 bases from V and 8 bases from J, with 14 bases between. The CDR3 nucleotides read TGTGCCAGCACAGGGGGGACTGTTGGGGAGCTGTTTTTT. Amino acids: CASTGGTVGELFF. The variable domain in full, with the rest retrieved from reference TRBV2 and TRBJ2-2, is EPEVTQTPSHQVTQMGQEVILRCVPISNHLYFYWYRQILGQKVEFLVSFYNNEISEKSEIFDDQFSVERPDGSNFTLKIRSTKLEDSAMYFCASTGGTVGELFFGEGSRLTVL.

The rearrangement joins TRBV5-6 to TRBJ2-7; 9 bases map to TRBD1. Trimming at V came to 1 base and at J to 1 base, leaving 9 bases not matched to a gene. Germline V gives CDR1 SGHDT, CDR2 YYEEEE. The CDR3 length is 17 residues. DNA for the CDR3: TGTGCCAGCAGCTTGTCTTACAGGGGGCCTCAATCCTACGAGCAGTACTTC. This gives the protein CASSLSYRGPQSYEQYF.

The chain employs TRBV28 and TRBJ2-3; 7 bases are a match to TRBD1. The trim removed 6 bases at V and 1 base at J, leaving 7 bases unmatched. Germline values: CDR1 MDHEN, CDR2 SYDVKM. The CDR3 consists of 15 residues. CDR3 DNA: TGTGCCAGCAGACCAACAGGGGTTGGCACAGATACGCAGTATTTT. As protein: CASRPTGVGTDTQYF. The full variable domain, its missing parts supplied by reference TRBV28 and TRBJ2-3, is DVKVTQSSRYLVKRTGEKVFLECVQDMDHENMFWYRQDPGLGLRLIYFSYDVKMKEKGDIPEGYSVSREKKERFSLILESASTNQTSMYLCASRPTGVGTDTQYFGPGTRLTVL.

This chain joins TRBV19 and TRBJ1-3, with D uncertain. Between the trimmed V and J ends, which lost 3 bases and 0 bases, there was a span of 9 bases. Germline CDR1 LNHDA, CDR2 SQIVND (reference sequence). CDR3 length: 15 residues. The CDR3 spells CASSMAPTSGNTIYF. The DNA of the CDR3 is TGTGCCAGTAGTATGGCCCCCACCTCTGGAAACACCATATATTTT.

The V gene is TRBV9, the J gene TRBJ2-1; 13 nucleotides agree with TRBD2. V gave up 3 bases and J gave up 0 bases; unmatched junction bases: 9. In germline, CDR1 is SGDLS, CDR2 YYNGEE. The CDR3 has 19 amino acids. The CDR3 nucleotides read TGTGCCAGCAGCGCCTCGGGACTAGCGGGGCCTAGCTCCTACAATGAGCAGTTCTTC. This codes for CASSASGLAGPSSYNEQFF.

The V call is TRBV4-2, the J call TRBJ2-3; 7 bases are shared with TRBD1. V shed 0 bases and J 3 bases; nucleotides not matched to a gene: 12. Germline V gene lookup returns CDR1 LGHNA and CDR2 YNFKEQ. The CDR3 has 18 residues. As DNA, the CDR3 is TGTGCCAGCAGCCAAGATCCCTACAGGGGTTCGAGGACAGATACGCAGTATTTT. It is translated as CASSQDPYRGSRTDTQYF.

The chain uses TRBV2 and TRBJ2-3; no reliable D call. The CDR3 has 15 amino acids. With 6 bases removed from V and 3 bases from J, the gap between germline ends came to 16 bases. The germline V gene has CDR1 SNHLY and CDR2 FYNNEI. Here the CDR3 DNA reads TGTGCCAGCAGGTTGGTTGCGGTCGGTACAGATACGCAGTATTTT. It encodes CASRLVAVGTDTQYF.

Worth noting for this clone: At the DNA level, this CDR3 is encoded by other sequences in the same sample as well. This chain uses TRBV7-9 with TRBJ1-3; D ambiguous. Germline CDR1 reads SEHNR; CDR2 reads FQNEAQ (reference sequence). The CDR3 loop spans 14 amino acids. Trimming cost V 5 bases and J 1 base, with 9 bases left between them. This CDR3 reads CASSPTGSGNTIYF. The CDR3 region has the DNA TGTGCCAGCAGCCCGACTGGATCTGGAAACACCATATATTTT.

The rearrangement uses TRBV7-8 and TRBJ2-7, with a weak D call TRBD2 (6 bases). Germline lookup yields CDR1 SGHVS and CDR2 FQNEAQ. V was trimmed by 4 bases and J by 12 bases, leaving 13 bases between them. This CDR3 has 11 residues. CDR3 sequence: CASSSGSRRYF. The CDR3 DNA reads TGTGCCAGCAGCTCCGGGAGCCGCCGGTACTTC. Combining the CDR3 with reference TRBV7-8 and TRBJ2-7 gives the whole variable domain GAGVSQSPRYKVAKRGQDVALRCDPISGHVSLFWYQQALGQGPEFLTYFQNEAQLDKSGLPSDRFFAERPEGSVSTLKIQRTQQEDSAVYLCASSSGSRRYFGPGTRLTVT.

For the CDR3, the DNA is TGTGCCAGCAGCTTGTCGGGCCCCTACGAGCAGTACTTC. Encoded protein: CASSLSGPYEQYF. This chain links TRBV5-5 with TRBJ2-7; the D is unclear. This CDR3 comprises 13 residues. Germline V gives CDR1 SGHKS, CDR2 YYEKEE (reference sequence). The V end lost 1 base, the J end lost 2 bases, and 7 bases lay between the germline ends. Looking up the rest from reference TRBV5-5 and TRBJ2-7 gives the full variable domain: DAGVTQSPTHLIKTRGQQVTLRCSPISGHKSVSWYQQVLGQGPQFIFQYYEKEERGRGNFPDRFSARQFPNYSSELNVNALLLGDSALYLCASSLSGPYEQYFGPGTRLTVT.

V gene TRBV19 combines with J gene TRBJ1-1, with 11 nucleotides matching TRBD1. Per germline, CDR1 LNHDA and CDR2 SQIVND (reference sequence). V dropped 2 bases and J dropped 7; count of bases not matched to a gene: 9. The CDR3 is 16 residues long. The CDR3 DNA is TGTGCCAGTAGTATATTTAGGACAGGGGGCACCCTTGAAGCTTTCTTT. Its translation: CASSIFRTGGTLEAFF.

The CDR3 region has the DNA TGTGCCAGCAGCTTAGTTCCTACAGCTAACTATGGCTACACCTTC. Protein: CASSLVPTANYGYTF. The chain joins TRBV11-2 to TRBJ1-2, with unresolved D. V was cut by 1 base and J by 0 bases, with 9 bases left in between. This CDR3 contains 15 residues. CDR1 and CDR2 from the germline V gene are SGHAT and FQNNGV.

The chain is built from TRBV27 and TRBJ2-7; the D gene is possibly TRBD2 (5 bases). This CDR3 is built from 12 residues. Germline-derived CDR1 and CDR2 are MNHEY and SMNVEV (reference sequence). The ends were cut back, 6 bases at V and 9 bases at J, with 15 bases in the middle. The CDR3 sequence: CASSHYPGMQYF. CDR3 bases: TGTGCCAGCAGCCATTATCCGGGGATGCAGTACTTC.